What follows are 27 T cell receptor beta chains derived from one specimen sequenced in a study of blood T cells in healthy people across ages. The second PCR ran about 7 to 12 cycles with a sample-barcoded 5' primer and J-beta primers. TCRdb reprocessed the 5' RACE reads with MiXCR, giving one entry per CDR3 protein. The sample lists some 880,000 distinct CDR3 sequences; about 34% were seen once. Specimen: blood. Every receptor here comes from a man between 18 and 29 years old in good health.

CDR3 region: CASSSGVGIFYGYTF. Here the CDR3 DNA reads TGTGCCAGCAGCTCGGGCGTGGGCATTTTCTATGGCTACACCTTC. The V and J genes are TRBV6-2 or TRBV6-3 and TRBJ1-2; D remains ambiguous. The CDR3 loop spans 15 amino acids. Germline CDR1 reads MNHEY; CDR2 reads SVGEGT. V was pared by 6 bases and J by 4 bases, with 18 bases between.

This chain links TRBV7-3 with TRBJ1-2; D uncertain. The CDR3 length is 14 residues. The V end was cut by 5 bases, the J end by 4 bases, with 14 bases between. Germline V gives CDR1 SGHTA, CDR2 FQGTGA. The CDR3 sequence: CASSPGGDSYGYTF. As DNA, the CDR3 is TGTGCCAGCAGCCCTGGCGGGGATAGCTATGGCTACACCTTC.

The CDR3 region has the DNA TGTGCCAGCAGCGCCCGACACTGCTCTGGGGCCAACGTCCTGACTTTC. It yields the protein CASSARHCSGANVLTF. V usage is TRBV9 and J usage is TRBJ2-6, with D uncertain. This CDR3 is 16 amino acids long. Trimming removed 3 bases at V and 0 bases at J, with 10 bases between. CDR1 and CDR2 (germline): SGDLS, YYNGEE. Supplemented by reference TRBV9 and TRBJ2-6, the full variable domain reads DSGVTQTPKHLITATGQRVTLRCSPRSGDLSVYWYQQSLDQGLQFLIQYYNGEERAKGNILERFSAQQFPDLHSELNLSSLELGDSALYFCASSARHCSGANVLTFGAGSRLTVL.

This clonotype was observed a handful of times. The chain recombines TRBV20-1 with TRBJ1-6; D ambiguous. Germline CDR1 DFQATT, CDR2 SNEGSKA (reference sequence). There are 16 residues in the CDR3. The V end lost 0 bases, the J end lost 6 bases, and 15 bases lay between the germline ends. The CDR3 DNA is TGCAGTGCTAGAGACCAAACCCGAGCATTTAATTCACCCCTCCACTTT. Translated, it gives CSARDQTRAFNSPLHF.

This clonotype was seen many times. The chain recombines TRBV29-1 with TRBJ1-5; D gene ambiguous. CDR3 length: 13 residues. The V and J ends lost 1 base and 4 bases respectively, with 8 bases between them. Germline values: CDR1 SQVTM, CDR2 ANQGSEA. Written as DNA, the CDR3 is TGCAGCGTTGAAGTCGGCCTAAATCAGCCCCAGCATTTT. Its translation: CSVEVGLNQPQHF.

Worth noting for this clonotype: A much larger clone differs by one base, so this may be a read error. CDR3 sequence reads: CASSNVPPDTQYF. The CDR3 nucleotides are TGTGCCAGCAGCAATGTCCCCCCAGATACGCAGTATTTT. The gene calls are TRBV12-3 or TRBV12-4 and TRBJ2-3; D not certain. This CDR3 spans 13 amino acids. V lost 6 bases, J lost 4 bases, and 11 bases lay in between.

This clonotype has ten or more counts. CDR3 coding DNA: TGTGCCAGCAGGGCCGGGGGGGAAGATACGCAGTATTTT. Translation gives CASRAGGEDTQYF. V usage is TRBV12-3 or TRBV12-4 and J usage is TRBJ2-3, with 8 nucleotides matching TRBD2. Trimming took 6 bases from V and 5 from J; bases not matched to a gene: 4. The CDR3 consists of 13 residues.

As concerns this clonotype: A much more abundant neighbour one base away suggests this may be a read error. This chain links TRBV20-1 with TRBJ2-3; TRBD1 is a possible D gene (5 bases). V gave up 4 bases and J gave up 4 bases, with 9 bases separating them. Germline V gene lookup returns CDR1 DFQATT and CDR2 SNEGSKA (reference sequence). This CDR3 has 12 residues. CDR3 bases: TGCAGTGCTAAGGGGTTCGCAGATACGCAGTATTTT. Translated, it gives CSAKGFADTQYF.

The V call is TRBV5-4, the J call TRBJ2-3; possibly TRBD1 or TRBD2 for D (5 bases each). The CDR3 has 14 amino acids. Germline CDR1 and CDR2: SGHNT and YYREEE (reference sequence). V was shortened by 3 bases and J by 4 bases, with 12 bases between the two germline ends. The CDR3 region is CASSSRGDADTQYF. CDR3 nucleotides: TGTGCCAGCAGCTCCCGGGGCGACGCAGATACGCAGTATTTT.

This clonotype came up many times. The chain is built from TRBV5-1 and TRBJ2-3, with 7 positions matching TRBD2. This CDR3 is built from 15 residues. J was trimmed by 3 bases and V by 4 bases; bases with no gene match: 8. CDR1 and CDR2 from the germline V gene are SGHRS and YFSETQ. The CDR3 loop reads CASSPRSGETDTQYF. The CDR3 region has the DNA TGCGCCAGCAGCCCGAGGAGCGGGGAGACAGATACGCAGTATTTT.

A remark on this clonotype: A much larger clone lies one base from this, so it may be a read error. The rearrangement uses TRBV25-1 and TRBJ1-2; D might be TRBD1 (6 bases). CDR3 length equals 12 residues. Per the germline V gene, CDR1 is MGHDK and CDR2 is SYGVNS. In nucleotides, the CDR3 is TGTGCCAGCAGTGAATGGGGGGCTGGCTGCACCTTC. It codes for CASSEWGAGCTF.

This clonotype was found many times. This chain links TRBV6-2 or TRBV6-3 with TRBJ1-5; unclear D gene. The germline CDR1 and CDR2 sequences are MNHEY and SVGEGT. V was shortened by 7 bases and J by 0 bases, with 13 bases between the two germline ends. This CDR3 has 15 amino acids. CDR3 sequence reads: CASIARAVSNQPQHF. Written as DNA, the CDR3 is TGTGCCAGCATCGCCCGAGCAGTTAGCAATCAGCCCCAGCATTTT.

This clonotype occurred a few times. The genes are TRBV6-2 or TRBV6-3 and TRBJ2-1; D call uncertain. There are 11 residues in the CDR3. V was clipped by 7 bases and J by 7 bases, with 8 bases between them. In germline, CDR1 is MNHEY, CDR2 SVGEGT. In DNA form, the CDR3 reads TGTGCCAGCACTATGGGGAATGAGCAGTTCTTC. Translating gives CASTMGNEQFF.

The genes are TRBV5-1 and TRBJ1-2, with 7 nucleotides matching TRBD1. The V segment lost 4 bases and the J segment 0 bases; nucleotides outside the gene matches: 12. Per germline, CDR1 SGHRS and CDR2 YFSETQ. The CDR3 consists of 17 residues. The CDR3 DNA is TGCGCCAGCAGCGGACAGGACCCGGACGGGCCTAACTATGGCTACACCTTC. It yields the protein CASSGQDPDGPNYGYTF.

Comments on this clonotype: A much larger clonotype is one base distant, so this may be a read error. The DNA for the CDR3 is TGCAGTGTCAAACAGGGGGCCGATGAGCAGTACTTC. This encodes CSVKQGADEQYF. The J gene is TRBJ2-5, the V gene TRBV20-1, with TRBD1 matching 9 bases. Germline V gene sequence: CDR1 DFQATT, CDR2 SNEGSKA (reference sequence). The CDR3 totals 12 residues. The junction had 11 bases not matched to a gene; V was cut back by 7 bases and J by 11 bases.

The table lists this clonotype with many counts. This chain connects TRBV27 to TRBJ2-7; tentative D call: TRBD1 (5 bases). The CDR3 loop spans 14 amino acids. The V and J ends lost 3 bases and 0 bases respectively, with 9 bases between them. The germline V gene has CDR1 MNHEY and CDR2 SMNVEV (reference sequence). The CDR3 sequence is CASSFKGISYEQYF. The CDR3 DNA sequence: TGTGCCAGCAGTTTTAAGGGGATCTCCTACGAGCAGTACTTC.

The genes are TRBV7-2 and TRBJ1-2; 7 bases agree with TRBD1. This CDR3 has 13 amino acids. Looked up from germline, CDR1 is SGHTA and CDR2 is FQGNSA. The J segment lost 8 bases and the V segment lost 5 bases, leaving 8 bases of the junction unmatched. The CDR3 region has the DNA TGTGCCAGCAGCGACCGGACAGGAGGGGGCTACACCTTC. The encoded protein is CASSDRTGGGYTF.

The CDR3 protein is CASSQLDRATYTGELFF. As DNA, the CDR3 is TGCGCCAGCAGCCAACTAGACAGGGCTACCTACACCGGGGAGCTGTTTTTT. The chain combines TRBV4-1 with TRBJ2-2; 7 bases map to TRBD1. Germline CDR1 MGHRA, CDR2 YSYEKL. The CDR3 has 17 residues. The J segment lost 3 bases and the V segment lost 2 bases, leaving 9 bases of the junction unmatched.

The V gene is TRBV15, the J gene TRBJ1-5; a possible D gene is TRBD1 (6 bases). V was pared by 3 bases and J by 2 bases, with 14 bases between. Germline V gene data show CDR1 as LNHNV and CDR2 as YYDKDF (reference sequence). CDR3 size: 16 residues. The CDR3 nucleotides are TGTGCCACCAGCAGGGGTGGACAGCGACGCAATCAGCCCCAGCATTTT. This sequence encodes CATSRGGQRRNQPQHF.

The chain carries TRBV20-1 and TRBJ2-5; D could derive from TRBD1 or TRBD2 (6 bases each). This CDR3 region has 15 residues. The germline V gene encodes CDR1 DFQATT and CDR2 SNEGSKA (reference sequence). V lost 6 bases and J lost 2, with 19 bases in between. The CDR3 DNA sequence: TGCAGTGCAGGGGGGAATGAGGCGGGGCAAGAGACCCAGTACTTC. Its protein is CSAGGNEAGQETQYF.

This clonotype occurred a few times. The chain combines TRBV27 with TRBJ1-2, with TRBD1 identical over 9 bases. Germline values: CDR1 MNHEY, CDR2 SMNVEV (reference sequence). J was trimmed by 0 bases and V by 6 bases; bases with no gene match: 11. The CDR3 extends over 17 amino acids. The CDR3 sequence is CASRAGTGSHSNYGYTF. DNA of the CDR3: TGTGCCAGCAGAGCCGGGACAGGGAGTCACTCTAACTATGGCTACACCTTC.

The genes are TRBV27 and TRBJ2-7, with D possibly being TRBD2 (6 bases). CDR1 is MNHEY and CDR2 is SMNVEV in the germline V gene (reference sequence). The CDR3 is made up of 15 amino acids. V shed 0 bases and J shed 4 bases, with 13 bases lying between them. The CDR3 region is CASSLSGGIFYEQYF. CDR3 in DNA: TGTGCCAGCAGTTTATCGGGCGGGATTTTTTACGAGCAGTACTTC.

This clonotype was counted many times. The chain employs TRBV5-1 and TRBJ2-7; tentatively, D is TRBD1 or TRBD2 (5 bases each). The CDR3 consists of 15 residues. The ends were cut back, 0 bases at V and 0 bases at J, with 10 bases in the middle. Germline values: CDR1 SGHRS, CDR2 YFSETQ. This chain's CDR3 is CASSLVGTDSYEQYF. The CDR3 DNA is TGCGCCAGCAGCTTGGTCGGGACGGACTCCTACGAGCAGTACTTC.

This chain joins TRBV20-1 and TRBJ2-1; a possible D gene is TRBD2 (5 bases). The CDR3 is 15 residues long. Germline V CDR1 and CDR2: DFQATT, SNEGSKA (reference sequence). Trimming cost V 3 bases and J 2 bases, with 14 bases left between them. CDR3 region: CSASPAAKTYNEQFF. CDR3 nucleotides: TGCAGTGCTAGCCCAGCGGCGAAAACCTACAATGAGCAGTTCTTC.

The table lists this clonotype with a count of one. The chain links TRBV6-1 to TRBJ1-3; TRBD1 matches at 8 bases. CDR3 length: 14 amino acids. The germline gives CDR1 MNHNS, CDR2 SASEGT. J lost 0 bases, V lost 8 bases, and 3 bases had no gene match. CDR3 amino acids: CASQQGGSGNTIYF. The CDR3 nucleotides read TGTGCCAGCCAACAGGGGGGCTCTGGAAACACCATATATTTT.

This clonotype was detected only a few times. The CDR3 reads CASSLPVFLYGYTF. CDR3 in DNA: TGTGCCAGCAGCTTACCAGTTTTCCTCTATGGCTACACCTTC. The rearrangement uses TRBV7-9 and TRBJ1-2; D is unresolved. Germline V gene sequence: CDR1 SEHNR, CDR2 FQNEAQ (reference sequence). The CDR3 length is 14 residues. V lost 2 bases and J lost 4, with 11 bases in between.

The chain joins TRBV29-1 to TRBJ1-4; maybe TRBD1 (6 bases). From germline, CDR1 is SQVTM and CDR2 ANQGSEA. This CDR3 has 14 residues. V was shortened by 5 bases and J by 2 bases, with 12 bases between the two germline ends. CDR3 residues: CSVKTGGTNEKLFF. In DNA, the CDR3 is TGCAGCGTTAAGACGGGGGGCACTAATGAAAAACTGTTTTTT.